One and the same sample provided the 30 T cell receptor beta chains below, sequenced in a study of cytomegalovirus exposure and HLA in healthy donors (dated by TCRdb to 2016 to 2017). The library was made by the immunoSEQ multiplex PCR assay. A mixture of 60 forward primers for TCR Vbeta segments and 13 reverse primers for TCR Jbeta segments was used in the multiplex PCR. TCRdb holds this immuneACCESS table with in-frame rearrangements only. Some clones are missing; in checked studies, unresolved V genes explain under half, and the rest has no known cause. The sample table shows some 110,000 clones, and more than 65% are seen once. The ten biggest clones cover 7% to 10% of the sample. The sequenced material came from PBMCs. Receptors originate from a man aged 35 to 55 in good health and CMV-seropositive.

V gene TRBV6-6 combines with J gene TRBJ2-3, with TRBD2 matching over 9 bases. The germline CDR1 and CDR2 sequences are MNHNY and SVGAGI (reference sequence). V was pared by 7 bases and J by 6 bases, with 5 bases of the junction left unmatched. The length of the CDR3 is 13 residues. CDR3 sequence: CASNPAGGDTQYF. CDR3 nucleotides: TGTGCCAGCAATCCAGCGGGGGGCGATACGCAGTATTTT.

The rearrangement links TRBV29-1 to TRBJ2-5, with 8 bases that match TRBD2. Trimming cost V 6 bases and J 5 bases; bases outside gene matches: 11. Germline V gives CDR1 SQVTM, CDR2 ANQGSEA. This CDR3 is built from 14 residues. CDR3 bases: TGCAGCGTCACCGGGGGGGGTAGTGAGGAGACCCAGTACTTC. This sequence encodes CSVTGGGSEETQYF.

V gene TRBV4-2 combines with J gene TRBJ1-4; D perhaps matches TRBD1 (6 bases). V lost 4 bases and J 8 bases, leaving 17 bases between the germline ends. CDR1 and CDR2 (germline): LGHNA, YNFKEQ. CDR3 length: 15 residues. CDR3 in DNA: TGTGCCAGCAGCCCACCAGGGGAAATCGGCGAAAAACTGTTTTTT. Translated: CASSPPGEIGEKLFF.

V usage is TRBV27 and J usage is TRBJ1-1, with TRBD1 matching 8 bases. The CDR3 spans 15 residues. Germline V gives CDR1 MNHEY, CDR2 SMNVEV (reference sequence). V gave up 6 bases and J gave up 1 base; unmatched junction bases: 7. The CDR3 reads CASRFRGQGNTEAFF. The CDR3, as DNA: TGTGCCAGCAGATTCAGGGGGCAAGGGAACACTGAAGCTTTCTTT.

The chain employs TRBV7-3 and TRBJ1-1; D is unclear. Germline CDR1 and CDR2: SGHTA and FQGTGA. The CDR3 has 15 residues. V dropped 2 bases and J dropped 1 base, with 11 bases sitting between them. The CDR3 DNA is TGTGCCAGCAGCTTAGTTGGAGGGCCGAACACTGAAGCTTTCTTT. It yields the protein CASSLVGGPNTEAFF.

The chain is built from TRBV7-8 and TRBJ2-2, with 11 bases aligning to TRBD1. V was pared by 7 bases and J by 4 bases, with 8 bases of the junction left unmatched. The CDR3 has 16 residues. Per the germline V gene, CDR1 is SGHVS and CDR2 is FQNEAQ. CDR3 region: CASTDRDRGGTGELFF. The CDR3 coding sequence is TGTGCCAGCACCGACCGGGACAGGGGGGGCACCGGGGAGCTGTTTTTT.

The chain recombines TRBV2 with TRBJ1-1, with TRBD1 as a possible D gene (5 bases). This CDR3 spans 15 amino acids. CDR1 is SNHLY and CDR2 is FYNNEI in the germline V gene. V was pared by 0 bases and J by 4 bases, with 12 bases between. The CDR3 reads CASSEAGGEGTEAFF. The DNA for the CDR3 is TGTGCCAGCAGTGAAGCTGGGGGGGAGGGCACTGAAGCTTTCTTT.

The V call is TRBV7-2, the J call TRBJ1-6; D unclear. Trimming took off 5 bases at V and 6 bases at J, with 11 bases between the two ends. Germline values: CDR1 SGHTA, CDR2 FQGNSA. This CDR3 has 14 amino acids. This chain's CDR3 is CASSPRERNSPLHF. The CDR3 DNA sequence: TGTGCCAGCAGCCCACGAGAGCGTAATTCACCCCTCCACTTT.

This rearrangement joins TRBV28 to TRBJ2-2; 9 nucleotides align to TRBD2. This CDR3 contains 16 residues. The V gene's germline CDR1 is MDHEN and CDR2 SYDVKM. V trimming: 6 bases; J trimming: 2 bases; junction bases outside the gene matches: 7. The DNA for the CDR3 is TGTGCCAGCAGCCATGGTAGCGGGGGTAACACCGGGGAGCTGTTTTTT. It translates to CASSHGSGGNTGELFF.

V is TRBV25-1 and J is TRBJ1-4; 7 bases are a match to TRBD1. The CDR3 is 14 amino acids. Germline CDR1 and CDR2: MGHDK and SYGVNS. With V trimmed by 6 bases and J by 8 bases, 9 bases remained unmatched. The DNA of the CDR3 is TGTGCCAGCAGCCTTCCAGGGGGTAAGGAAAAACTGTTTTTT. Protein: CASSLPGGKEKLFF.

The chain joins TRBV6-5 to TRBJ2-3, with 7 bases lining up with TRBD2. Germline lookup yields CDR1 MNHEY and CDR2 SVGAGI. V was pared by 11 bases and J by 6 bases, with 11 bases of the junction left unmatched. The length of the CDR3 is 13 residues. CDR3 sequence (DNA): TGTGCCTCCAAGACTAGCAGAGGGGATACGCAGTATTTT. Amino acids: CASKTSRGDTQYF.

This clone has a handful of counts. Here the CDR3 DNA reads TGTGCCAGCAGCTTGGCCGTCAGGGATGGTGAGCAGTTCTTC. It codes for CASSLAVRDGEQFF. The chain combines TRBV5-6 with TRBJ2-1; weak D call: TRBD1 (5 bases). The CDR3 sequence is 14 residues long. Trimming left V 0 bases short and J 9 bases short, with 13 bases between. CDR1 SGHDT and CDR2 YYEEEE come from the germline V gene. The complete variable domain, with remaining parts taken from reference TRBV5-6 and TRBJ2-1, reads DAGVTQSPTHLIKTRGQQVTLRCSPKSGHDTVSWYQQALGQGPQFIFQYYEEEERQRGNFPDRFSGHQFPNYSSELNVNALLLGDSALYLCASSLAVRDGEQFFGPGTRLTVL.

The V call is TRBV7-2, the J call TRBJ2-7; 7 bases fit TRBD2. The germline gives CDR1 SGHTA, CDR2 FQGNSA. J lost 2 bases, V lost 5 bases, and 9 bases had no gene match. The CDR3 consists of 15 residues. The CDR3 region has the DNA TGTGCCAGCAGCGCCCGCTCAGGACTAGCCTACGAGCAGTACTTC. This codes for CASSARSGLAYEQYF.

This chain connects TRBV28 to TRBJ1-1, with no clear D. CDR1 is MDHEN and CDR2 is SYDVKM in the germline V gene. The CDR3 extends over 13 amino acids. With 7 bases removed from V and 5 bases from J, the gap between germline ends came to 14 bases. CDR3 bases: TGTGCCAGCATCGGGAGGGTGAGGACTGAAGCTTTCTTT. It specifies CASIGRVRTEAFF.

In its sample, this clone was seen a few times. CDR3 DNA sequence: TGTGCCGGGGGCGGCTGGAGCACAGATACGCAGTATTTT. Translated: CAGGGWSTDTQYF. The genes are TRBV7-9 and TRBJ2-3, with D possibly matching TRBD1 (6 bases). CDR1 and CDR2 from the germline V gene are SEHNR and FQNEAQ (reference sequence). V was pared by 11 bases and J by 0 bases, with 12 bases between. The CDR3 covers 13 residues.

The chain has TRBV5-1 and TRBJ2-1; unclear D gene. The CDR3 sequence is 14 residues long. The germline V gene encodes CDR1 SGHRS and CDR2 YFSETQ. The germline V and J ends were trimmed by 0 bases and 9 bases, with 13 bases remaining between them. CDR3 nucleotide sequence: TGCGCCAGCAGCTTGGACACATCTAGTGGTGAGCAGTTCTTC. This encodes CASSLDTSSGEQFF.

The rearrangement links TRBV19 to TRBJ1-1; TRBD1 agrees at 10 bases. The CDR3 is 15 residues long. Germline-derived CDR1 and CDR2 are LNHDA and SQIVND (reference sequence). With 1 base clipped from V and 4 bases from J, the junction kept 3 bases outside the gene matches. In DNA form, the CDR3 reads TGTGCCAGTAGTATAGGGGACAGGGGAATCACTGAAGCTTTCTTT. Translation gives CASSIGDRGITEAFF.

The rearrangement uses TRBV21-1 and TRBJ2-5; TRBD2, the D gene given by the table, was not confirmed from the DNA. The J call is in doubt because the DNA end fits TRBJ2-7 better. TRBV21-1 is reported as a pseudogene. This CDR3 region has 17 residues. CDR3 sequence (DNA): TGTGCCAGCAGCAAAGCCTTGATAGCGGGGCCCTTATACGAGCAGTACTTC. Protein: CASSKALIAGPLYEQYF.

The V and J genes are TRBV4-3 and TRBJ1-3; D is perhaps TRBD1 (6 bases). The CDR3 loop spans 17 amino acids. Germline loops: CDR1 LGHNA, CDR2 YSLEER. V was clipped by 0 bases and J by 0 bases, with 12 bases between them. The CDR3: CASSQDLQGNSGNTIYF. In nucleotides, the CDR3 is TGCGCCAGCAGCCAAGATCTACAGGGTAACTCTGGAAACACCATATATTTT.

This chain joins TRBV10-3 and TRBJ2-1, with D perhaps TRBD1 (6 bases). V gave up 4 bases and J gave up 6 bases, with 7 bases separating them. Per germline, CDR1 ENHRY and CDR2 SYGVKD. The CDR3 loop spans 12 amino acids. CDR3: CAISGQANEQFF. In DNA form, the CDR3 reads TGTGCCATCAGTGGACAGGCCAATGAGCAGTTCTTC.

The V gene is TRBV15, the J gene TRBJ2-5; TRBD2 matches at 7 bases. The J call may be incorrect, as the DNA end agrees better with TRBJ2-7. Per germline, CDR1 LNHNV and CDR2 YYDKDF (reference sequence). CDR3 length: 16 residues. CDR3 protein: CATSRGWARGSYEQYF. The CDR3 bases are TGTGCCACCAGCAGAGGGTGGGCGCGGGGGTCCTACGAGCAGTACTTC.

In this sample, this clone turned up once. This chain links TRBV19 with TRBJ1-5; D is undetermined. V gave up 5 bases and J gave up 5 bases, with 10 bases separating them. The length of the CDR3 is 13 residues. In germline, CDR1 is LNHDA, CDR2 SQIVND (reference sequence). The CDR3 coding sequence is TGTGCCAGTAGTCTGGGAGGGCATCAGCCCCAGCATTTT. Its protein product is CASSLGGHQPQHF.

This chain's CDR3 is CASSAILYNEQFF. The CDR3 coding sequence is TGTGCCAGCAGTGCCATACTCTACAATGAGCAGTTCTTC. The chain combines TRBV6-1 with TRBJ2-1; D not resolved. In germline, CDR1 is MNHNS, CDR2 SASEGT. The length of the CDR3 is 13 residues. Trimming left V 4 bases short and J 3 bases short, with 7 bases between.

The genes are TRBV29-1 and TRBJ2-3, with D maybe TRBD2 (6 bases). Trimming pared 6 bases from V and 2 bases from J, leaving 15 bases between. Germline CDR1 is SQVTM and CDR2 is ANQGSEA. This CDR3 region has 14 residues. The CDR3 region has the DNA TGCAGCGTGAACCGGGACTCCCTCACAGATACGCAGTATTTT. Its translation is CSVNRDSLTDTQYF.

The chain uses TRBV7-2 and TRBJ2-7; perhaps TRBD1 as D (6 bases). This CDR3 region has 16 residues. With 5 bases removed from V and 4 bases from J, the gap between germline ends came to 21 bases. Germline loops: CDR1 SGHTA, CDR2 FQGNSA. CDR3 sequence reads: CASSLQPTRGGYEQYF. The DNA of the CDR3 is TGTGCCAGCAGCCTACAACCAACTAGAGGGGGATACGAGCAGTACTTC.

The gene calls are TRBV27 and TRBJ2-3, with D possibly being TRBD2 (5 bases). CDR3 length: 14 residues. Looked up from germline, CDR1 is MNHEY and CDR2 is SMNVEV (reference sequence). The ends were cut back, 5 bases at V and 10 bases at J, with 19 bases in the middle. CDR3 loop: CASSGASPVAPQYF. The CDR3 DNA is TGTGCCAGCAGTGGAGCTAGCCCAGTGGCCCCGCAGTATTTT.

V is TRBV18 and J is TRBJ2-2; D gene ambiguous. The CDR3 runs 13 residues. Germline loops: CDR1 KGHSH, CDR2 LQKENI. Trimming shortened V by 3 bases and J by 5 bases, and 7 bases separated the two germline ends. The CDR3 DNA reads TGTGCCAGCTCACCTTTGCGTACCGGGGAGCTGTTTTTT. This gives the protein CASSPLRTGELFF.

The CDR3 sequence is CASSLGQGFETQYF. The DNA for the CDR3 is TGTGCCAGCAGCTTAGGACAGGGATTTGAGACCCAGTACTTC. This chain links TRBV11-2 with TRBJ2-5; 7 nucleotides line up with TRBD1. This CDR3 region has 14 residues. Per germline, CDR1 SGHAT and CDR2 FQNNGV. V lost 1 base to trimming and J lost 5 bases; unmatched junction nucleotides: 4.

J is TRBJ2-2 and V is TRBV5-1, with a weak D call TRBD1 (5 bases). The V and J ends lost 0 bases and 4 bases respectively, with 10 bases between them. The CDR3 is 15 amino acids. Germline assignment: CDR1 SGHRS and CDR2 YFSETQ. This chain's CDR3 is CASSLGQGATGELFF. The CDR3 DNA sequence: TGCGCCAGCAGCTTGGGGCAGGGCGCCACCGGGGAGCTGTTTTTT.

V and J are TRBV2 and TRBJ2-7; the D gene is possibly TRBD1 (5 bases). Per the germline V gene, CDR1 is SNHLY and CDR2 is FYNNEI. V lost 5 bases, J lost 0 bases, and 11 bases lay in between. This CDR3 comprises 14 residues. CDR3 in DNA: TGTGCCAGCAGTAGTGGGGCTTACTCCTACGAGCAGTACTTC. The encoded protein is CASSSGAYSYEQYF.